This T cell receptor (beta chain) was recovered during a study of T-cell reconstitution after alpha-beta-depleted transplantation in children. General observations from the study: Counts and diversity of T cells one year after transplant came mostly from newly produced T cells.

The library targeted TCRbeta and was prepared with unique molecular identifiers. TCRdb fed the PCR reads into MiXCR, producing one record per CDR3 protein. The sample holds approximately 1,000,000 distinct CDR3 sequences, about 31% seen once. As regards this clonotype: Its antigen is not identified.

The sequence was obtained from a boy less than two years old who had a stem cell transplant for SCID, so the T cells may come from the graft donor. The source material was PBMCs, mostly from graft donor cells, sampled 360 days after TCRalphabeta/CD19-depleted stem cell transplant.

The CDR3 DNA reads as TGTGCCAGCAGCTTGAGGACAGGGGCGGCCCTCCAGTACTTC. This encodes CASSLRTGAALQYF. The rearrangement links TRBV5-6 to TRBJ2-4, with TRBD1 identical over 9 bases. V shed 1 base, J shed 13 bases, and the junction held 9 bases outside the gene matches. The germline gives CDR1 SGHDT, CDR2 YYEEEE. The CDR3 has 14 residues. The full variable domain, its missing parts supplied by reference TRBV5-6 and TRBJ2-4, is DAGVTQSPTHLIKTRGQQVTLRCSPKSGHDTVSWYQQALGQGPQFIFQYYEEEERQRGNFPDRFSGHQFPNYSSELNVNALLLGDSALYLCASSLRTGAALQYFGAGTRLSVL.